This T cell receptor (beta chain) emerged from a study of blood T cell repertoires in COVID-19. The CDR3 has 15 amino acids. CDR1 and CDR2 from the germline V gene are SNHLY and FYNNEI. The V gene lost 9 bases and the J gene lost 5 bases, with 17 bases spanning the gap. Assay: immunoSEQ multiplex PCR; the TCRdb copy retains only in-frame clones and omits some. The table records more than 85,000 clones, around 87% of them present only once. Sequencing was performed on peripheral blood. The chain uses TRBV2 and TRBJ1-6; D perhaps matches TRBD1 (5 bases). The receptor comes from a human donor in a cohort sampled during active COVID-19. The CDR3 DNA sequence: TGTGCCAGTGACAGCGTCAGGCCAAATAATTCACCCCTCCACTTT. Encoded protein: CASDSVRPNNSPLHF.